Listed here are 12 T cell receptor beta chains from one sample, sequenced in a study of spatial heterogeneity in lung cancer. TCRdb independently ran MiXCR on the 5' RACE reads; one entry per CDR3 protein. Of about 20,000 distinct CDR3 sequences listed, approximately 5.8% are singletons. Time point here: sample taken at primary tumor resection. This specimen was PBMCs, taken at surgery. These TCRs come from a male donor with early-stage non-small cell lung cancer.

This clonotype was found a few times. The V call is TRBV28, the J call TRBJ2-3; weak D call: TRBD2 (6 bases). V lost 4 bases to trimming and J lost 0 bases, with 11 bases between them. Germline V gene lookup returns CDR1 MDHEN and CDR2 SYDVKM. The CDR3 extends over 15 amino acids. CDR3 amino acids: CASSSGLSSTDTQYF. CDR3 nucleotides: TGTGCCAGCAGTTCGGGACTCTCCAGCACAGATACGCAGTATTTT.

This clonotype was detected only a few times. The chain joins TRBV19 to TRBJ1-2, with D unclear. Germline V gene sequence: CDR1 LNHDA, CDR2 SQIVND (reference sequence). The V gene lost 6 bases and the J gene lost 2 bases, with 10 bases spanning the gap. The CDR3 has 13 amino acids. The CDR3 coding sequence is TGTGCCAGTAGCCCGGAGGTAAACTATGGCTACACCTTC. This translates into CASSPEVNYGYTF.

This clonotype came up many times. The chain recombines TRBV3-1 with TRBJ2-7, with D hard to call. The CDR3 has 13 amino acids. V was shortened by 4 bases and J by 0 bases, with 7 bases between the two germline ends. Germline CDR1 is LGHDT and CDR2 is YNNKEL (reference sequence). CDR3 bases: TGTGCCAGCAGCCCCCCGTCCTCCTACGAGCAGTACTTC. It yields the protein CASSPPSSYEQYF.

The rearrangement joins TRBV6-1 to TRBJ1-2; TRBD1 agrees at 8 bases. The germline V gene encodes CDR1 MNHNS and CDR2 SASEGT. The CDR3 has 17 amino acids. Trimming removed 8 bases from V and 4 bases from J; junction bases left unmatched: 18. The CDR3, as DNA: TGTGCCAGCTTACCGGTGGGACAGGTGTCATCGAGCTATGGCTACACCTTC. Translation gives CASLPVGQVSSSYGYTF.

This clonotype was counted many times. The CDR3 DNA sequence: TGTGCCAGCAGTCCACCCAGGGGGGGCGCTGAAGCTTTCTTT. Encoded protein: CASSPPRGGAEAFF. This chain uses TRBV28 with TRBJ1-1; 7 bases align to TRBD1. Germline values: CDR1 MDHEN, CDR2 SYDVKM. Trimming took 5 bases from V and 6 from J; bases not matched to a gene: 9. The CDR3 consists of 14 residues. Full variable domain (rest looked up from reference TRBV28 and TRBJ1-1): DVKVTQSSRYLVKRTGEKVFLECVQDMDHENMFWYRQDPGLGLRLIYFSYDVKMKEKGDIPEGYSVSREKKERFSLILESASTNQTSMYLCASSPPRGGAEAFFGQGTRLTVV.

The V gene is TRBV28, the J gene TRBJ2-2; 8 bases agree with TRBD1. J gave up 1 base and V 7 bases, and 11 bases lay outside the gene matches. This CDR3 comprises 17 residues. Germline-derived CDR1 and CDR2 are MDHEN and SYDVKM. CDR3 region: CASNAPGGGKNTGELFF. For the CDR3, the DNA is TGTGCCAGCAATGCCCCAGGGGGCGGAAAGAACACCGGGGAGCTGTTTTTT. Supplemented by reference TRBV28 and TRBJ2-2, the full variable domain reads DVKVTQSSRYLVKRTGEKVFLECVQDMDHENMFWYRQDPGLGLRLIYFSYDVKMKEKGDIPEGYSVSREKKERFSLILESASTNQTSMYLCASNAPGGGKNTGELFFGEGSRLTVL.

The chain uses TRBV25-1 and TRBJ2-3; a weak D match, TRBD1 (6 bases). The germline V gene has CDR1 MGHDK and CDR2 SYGVNS. This CDR3 contains 16 residues. Trimming removed 1 base at V and 2 bases at J, with 13 bases between. The CDR3 sequence: CASSEFSGATTDTQYF. Written as DNA, the CDR3 is TGTGCCAGCAGTGAATTCTCAGGGGCGACCACAGATACGCAGTATTTT.

This clonotype was seen repeatedly, ten times or more. The chain couples TRBV6-4 to TRBJ2-1, with 12 bases that match TRBD2. With 6 bases clipped from V and 5 bases from J, the junction kept 14 bases outside the gene matches. From germline, CDR1 is MRHNA and CDR2 SNTAGT. The CDR3 totals 18 residues. DNA for the CDR3: TGTGCCAGCAGCCGAACGCTAGCGGGAGGGCCTGGGGACAATGAGCAGTTCTTC. Its translation is CASSRTLAGGPGDNEQFF.

This clonotype was detected ten times or more. The chain joins TRBV28 to TRBJ1-2; perhaps TRBD1 as D (5 bases). The V end lost 4 bases, the J end lost 5 bases, and 8 bases lay between the germline ends. The CDR3 is 12 residues long. Germline loops: CDR1 MDHEN, CDR2 SYDVKM. The CDR3 loop is CASSSPGYGYTF. The CDR3 DNA follows: TGTGCCAGCAGTTCCCCAGGGTATGGCTACACCTTC.

This clonotype was found many times. This chain links TRBV11-3 with TRBJ2-3; possibly TRBD2 for D (6 bases). The CDR3 contains 16 residues. Germline lookup yields CDR1 SGHNT and CDR2 YENEEA. The V and J ends lost 0 bases and 0 bases respectively, with 10 bases between them. CDR3 nucleotides: TGTGCCAGCAGCTTAGAGGAGGGAACTAGCACAGATACGCAGTATTTT. Its translation is CASSLEEGTSTDTQYF. Combining the CDR3 with reference TRBV11-3 and TRBJ2-3 gives the whole variable domain EAGVVQSPRYKIIEKKQPVAFWCNPISGHNTLYWYLQNLGQGPELLIRYENEEAVDDSQLPKDRFSAERLKGVDSTLKIQPAELGDSAVYLCASSLEEGTSTDTQYFGPGTRLTVL.

The rearrangement uses TRBV19 and TRBJ1-6; D unclear. CDR3 length equals 16 residues. Germline V CDR1 and CDR2: LNHDA, SQIVND (reference sequence). Trimming took off 5 bases at V and 0 bases at J, with 11 bases between the two ends. This CDR3 is CASSPTQSSYNSPLHF. The CDR3 DNA follows: TGTGCCAGTAGTCCCACTCAGAGCTCCTATAATTCACCCCTCCACTTT.

This clonotype has ten or more counts. The chain joins TRBV9 to TRBJ2-5; D gene ambiguous. Per germline, CDR1 SGDLS and CDR2 YYNGEE. This CDR3 contains 13 residues. Trimming removed 5 bases from V and 4 bases from J, with 12 bases in between. Here the CDR3 reads CASSQSPGETQYF. The CDR3 DNA sequence: TGTGCCAGCAGTCAGAGCCCAGGAGAGACCCAGTACTTC.